In its sample, the clone carrying this T cell receptor beta chain ranks as medium-sized. What it binds is unknown. The sample belongs to a study of OX40 agonist ivuxolimab in advanced cancers. Study details: The dose of intravenous ivuxolimab that patients received every 2 weeks ranged from 0.01 to 10 mg/kg. The dose-escalation group included hepatocellular carcinoma, melanoma, renal cell carcinoma and head and neck cancer. Of the patients, three showed partial responses, one with hepatocellular carcinoma and two with cutaneous melanoma. General observations from the study: Low clonal expansion, among the lowest seen, marked partial responders at 0.1-3.0 mg/kg.

The data were produced by immunoSEQ multiplex PCR, yet TCRdb's version contains in-frame clones alone and is incomplete. The sample has approximately 80,000 clones; about 91% are singletons. After removal of 4 bases from V and 0 bases from J, the junction contained 7 bases not matched to a gene. This CDR3 is built from 16 residues. Germline values: CDR1 SGHRS, CDR2 YFSETQ. This material consisted of CD4+ or CD8+ T cells sorted from blood, taken in a trial of the OX40 agonist ivuxolimab. The chain joins TRBV5-1 to TRBJ1-3, with 7 bases identical to TRBD1. The origin of this receptor is an adult with an advanced solid tumor such as melanoma, head and neck, liver or kidney cancer. Written as DNA, the CDR3 is TGCGCCAGCAGCCAGGCAGGGGGAAACTCTGGAAACACCATATATTTT. Its protein product is CASSQAGGNSGNTIYF.